A single sample is the source of the 15 T cell receptor beta chains below, sequenced in a study of cytomegalovirus exposure and HLA in healthy donors. PCR employed 60 Vbeta and 13 Jbeta primers. Generated by immunoSEQ multiplex PCR, the TCRdb table keeps only in-frame clones and is missing some. The sample lists about 160,000 clones, 60% to 80% seen once, with approximately 1.4% in the top ten. The sequenced sample was PBMCs. These receptors were taken from a man in his 60s in good health and CMV-seronegative.

As DNA, the CDR3 is TGCGCCAGCAGCCAGCGACTAGCGGGGGGCGGAGAGACCCAGTACTTC. This translates into CASSQRLAGGGETQYF. This chain uses TRBV4-3 with TRBJ2-5; 13 positions match TRBD2. The germline CDR1 and CDR2 sequences are LGHNA and YSLEER. Unmatched junction bases numbered 5, after V lost 3 bases and J lost 4 bases. This CDR3 has 16 amino acids.

V is TRBV7-8 and J is TRBJ2-7; 7 bases are shared with TRBD1. The CDR3 spans 13 residues. Germline V gene data show CDR1 as SGHVS and CDR2 as FQNEAQ. V shed 4 bases, J shed 6 bases, and the junction held 6 bases outside the gene matches. The CDR3 DNA reads as TGTGCCAGCAGCTCCGACAGGGAAGCCGAGCAGTACTTC. It codes for CASSSDREAEQYF.

This rearrangement joins TRBV29-1 to TRBJ1-1; perhaps TRBD1 as D (6 bases). V lost 7 bases and J 3 bases, leaving 18 bases between the germline ends. The germline V gene has CDR1 SQVTM and CDR2 ANQGSEA. The CDR3 is 14 residues long. The CDR3 bases are TGCAGCGGGAGGGGGGGCGCGGGGCACACTGAAGCTTTCTTT. Protein: CSGRGGAGHTEAFF.

The rearrangement joins TRBV18 to TRBJ2-3, with a weak D call TRBD2 (5 bases). The CDR3 contains 12 residues. V gave up 3 bases and J gave up 9 bases, with 10 bases separating them. Per germline, CDR1 KGHSH and CDR2 LQKENI. This chain's CDR3 is CASSPGGGTQYF. The CDR3, as DNA: TGTGCCAGCTCACCGGGCGGAGGAACGCAGTATTTT.

The chain combines TRBV27 with TRBJ2-1; D possibly corresponds to TRBD2 (6 bases). CDR1 is MNHEY and CDR2 is SMNVEV in the germline V gene (reference sequence). With 3 bases removed from V and 7 bases from J, the gap between germline ends came to 16 bases. This CDR3 is built from 15 residues. CDR3 DNA sequence: TGTGCCAGCAGTTTGATGGGGGGTCGGGTGAATGAGCAGTTCTTC. Translated, it gives CASSLMGGRVNEQFF.

V usage is TRBV18 and J usage is TRBJ2-7, with TRBD1 matching over 11 bases. CDR3 length: 14 residues. After removal of 3 bases from V and 6 bases from J, the junction contained 4 bases not matched to a gene. Per the germline V gene, CDR1 is KGHSH and CDR2 is LQKENI. The chain's CDR3 is CASSPGQGVVEQYF. CDR3 sequence (DNA): TGTGCCAGCTCACCGGGACAGGGGGTTGTCGAGCAGTACTTC.

The CDR3: CAISESSTYEQYF. Here the CDR3 DNA reads TGTGCCATCAGTGAGTCTTCCACCTACGAGCAGTACTTC. This chain connects TRBV10-3 to TRBJ2-7; D not resolved. There are 13 residues in the CDR3. The germline V gene has CDR1 ENHRY and CDR2 SYGVKD. Trimming left V 0 bases short and J 2 bases short, with 5 bases between.

CDR3 nucleotide sequence: TGTGCCAGTAGTATAGACGGCGGGGGCGGCAATGAGCAGTTCTTC. Amino acids: CASSIDGGGGNEQFF. This chain links TRBV19 with TRBJ2-1, with D possibly TRBD2 on 7 matching bases. V shed 0 bases and J shed 6 bases, with 12 bases lying between them. The CDR3 contains 15 residues. Germline V gene lookup returns CDR1 LNHDA and CDR2 SQIVND (reference sequence).

The chain uses TRBV4-2 and TRBJ1-3; TRBD1 matches 9 bases. CDR3 length equals 16 residues. Per germline, CDR1 LGHNA and CDR2 YNFKEQ. With V trimmed by 4 bases and J by 4 bases, 8 bases remained unmatched. CDR3 loop: CASSRDLTGGGNTIYF. CDR3 nucleotide sequence: TGTGCCAGCAGCCGAGACCTAACAGGGGGCGGAAACACCATATATTTT.

On this clone: The sample has other DNA sequences that encode this CDR3 too. The J gene is TRBJ2-5, the V gene TRBV7-6, with D unresolved. The CDR3 covers 16 residues. The germline gives CDR1 SGHVS, CDR2 FNYEAQ. The V gene lost 2 bases and the J gene lost 0 bases, with 13 bases spanning the gap. The CDR3 is CASSLRGGGDQETQYF. The CDR3, as DNA: TGTGCCAGCAGCTTAAGAGGCGGCGGAGACCAAGAGACCCAGTACTTC.

The V gene is TRBV9, the J gene TRBJ2-1, with 7 bases lining up with TRBD2. The CDR3 has 15 residues. V lost 0 bases and J lost 9; bases outside the gene matches: 9. Germline CDR1 is SGDLS and CDR2 is YYNGEE. CDR3 nucleotide sequence: TGTGCCAGCAGCGTAGACGCGGGAGTCGGGGGTGAGCAGTTCTTC. Its translation is CASSVDAGVGGEQFF.

The V and J genes are TRBV19 and TRBJ2-3, with D unclear. The CDR3 loop spans 14 amino acids. V was cut by 4 bases and J by 3 bases, with 11 bases left in between. CDR1 is LNHDA, CDR2 SQIVND, per germline (reference sequence). The CDR3, as DNA: TGTGCCAGTAGTACCCCGGGTTTTACAGATACGCAGTATTTT. Its translation: CASSTPGFTDTQYF. The complete variable domain, with remaining parts taken from reference TRBV19 and TRBJ2-3, reads DGGITQSPKYLFRKEGQNVTLSCEQNLNHDAMYWYRQDPGQGLRLIYYSQIVNDFQKGDIAEGYSVSREKKESFPLTVTSAQKNPTAFYLCASSTPGFTDTQYFGPGTRLTVL.

This clone was seen a handful of times. This chain uses TRBV5-4 with TRBJ2-1, with D perhaps TRBD2 (5 bases). V was shortened by 0 bases and J by 4 bases, with 8 bases between the two germline ends. The CDR3 is 14 amino acids. Germline CDR1 SGHNT, CDR2 YYREEE (reference sequence). As DNA, the CDR3 is TGTGCCAGCAGCTTGGCCCGGGAATACAATGAGCAGTTCTTC. Protein product: CASSLAREYNEQFF.

The J gene is TRBJ2-1, the V gene TRBV7-9, with D possibly being TRBD2 (7 bases). Deletions cut 1 base from V and 2 bases from J, with 9 bases between. Germline V gives CDR1 SEHNR, CDR2 FQNEAQ (reference sequence). The CDR3 loop spans 15 amino acids. CDR3 in amino acids: CASSLGGGAYNEQFF. In nucleotides, the CDR3 is TGTGCCAGCAGCTTAGGCGGGGGCGCCTACAATGAGCAGTTCTTC.

The chain recombines TRBV9 with TRBJ1-4, with TRBD1 identical over 10 bases. CDR1 and CDR2 from the germline V gene are SGDLS and YYNGEE. V dropped 5 bases and J dropped 6; count of bases not matched to a gene: 4. CDR3 size: 14 residues. Here the CDR3 reads CASSPGTGDEKLFF. DNA of the CDR3: TGTGCCAGCAGTCCCGGGACAGGGGATGAAAAACTGTTTTTT.